The T cell receptor beta chain under discussion was sequenced for a study of cytomegalovirus exposure and HLA in healthy donors. Across the study: In a previous analysis, approximately 110 million unique TCR beta sequences were found from approximately 180 million T cells. Study conclusions and caveats: In a later analysis, HLA-associated beta chains showed higher expansion and lower generation probabilities than comparable chains.

As to this clone: Its specificity is not known.

The V gene end was trimmed by 1 base and the J gene end by 0 bases; junction bases not matched to a gene: 8. Per germline, CDR1 SGHTA and CDR2 FQGTGA. The CDR3 is made up of 18 amino acids. The PCR made use of 60 Vbeta and 13 Jbeta primers. Assay used: immunoSEQ multiplex PCR; TCRdb lists only in-frame clones, some missing. The sample lists 85,000 to 110,000 clones, roughly 77% seen once, with about 9.4% in the top ten. The rearrangement uses TRBV7-3 and TRBJ2-1, with 8 positions matching TRBD1. The sequence came from a woman younger than 35 in good health and CMV-seropositive. The sequenced sample was PBMCs. CDR3 DNA: TGTGCCAGCAGCTTAAGCCCGACAGGGGACAACTCCTACAATGAGCAGTTCTTC. Amino acids: CASSLSPTGDNSYNEQFF. Variable domain in full (rest from reference TRBV7-3 and TRBJ2-1): GAGVSQTPSNKVTEKGKYVELRCDPISGHTALYWYRQSLGQGPEFLIYFQGTGAADDSGLPNDRFFAVRPEGSVSTLKIQRTERGDSAVYLCASSLSPTGDNSYNEQFFGPGTRLTVL.